The rows below give T cell receptor beta chains drawn from one sample of a study of T cell responses to AZD1222 COVID-19 vaccine. The repertoire was sequenced with immunoSEQ multiplex PCR; TCRdb's copy has only in-frame clones and lacks some. The sample has approximately 150,000 clones; about 90% are singletons. This specimen was peripheral blood, taken on day 0 of AZD1222 vaccination. These receptor sequences come from an adult in good health. The CDR3 runs from the conserved cysteine through the conserved F or W. The order of the fields is CDR3 DNA, CDR3 protein, V gene, J gene, clone size, D gene, CDR3 length. D genes are given only for firm matches. Only some rows state a clone size, as once, few, many or a class for expanded clones.

CDR3nt: TGTGCCAGCAGCTGGACCCTTCGGGGAGATTACAATGAGCAGTTCTTC
CDR3aa: CASSWTLRGDYNEQFF
v_gene: TRBV7-8
j_gene: TRBJ2-1
abundance: NA
d_gene: NA
len: 16

CDR3nt: TGTGCCAGCAGCCAAGTAGGGCAGGGCTCCTACAATGAGCAGTTCTTC
CDR3aa: CASSQVGQGSYNEQFF
v_gene: TRBV14
j_gene: TRBJ2-1
abundance: few
d_gene: NA
len: 16

CDR3nt: TGTGCCAGCAGCTTACCAAGGAGCGGGAGTTACAATGAGCAGTTCTTC
CDR3aa: CASSLPRSGSYNEQFF
v_gene: TRBV7-2
j_gene: TRBJ2-1
abundance: NA
d_gene: TRBD2
len: 16

CDR3nt: TGTGCCAGCAGCCGAGGACTTACTCAGGGCGCAGATACGCAGTATTTT
CDR3aa: CASSRGLTQGADTQYF
v_gene: TRBV5-4
j_gene: TRBJ2-3
abundance: NA
d_gene: NA
len: 16

CDR3nt: TGTGCCAGCAGTTTATCGATAAGGGGTCTCCGTACCTACGAGCAGTACTTC
CDR3aa: CASSLSIRGLRTYEQYF
v_gene: TRBV27
j_gene: TRBJ2-7
abundance: few
d_gene: NA
len: 17

CDR3nt: TGTGCCAGCAGCTTGGGGGCTTTTCGGGAGCGCATCTCCTACAATGAGCAGTTCTTC
CDR3aa: CASSLGAFRERISYNEQFF
v_gene: TRBV28
j_gene: TRBJ2-1
abundance: NA
d_gene: NA
len: 19

CDR3nt: TGTGCCAGCTCCGGGATGGTGGTGACAACTAATGAAAAACTGTTTTTT
CDR3aa: CASSGMVVTTNEKLFF
v_gene: TRBV7-2
j_gene: TRBJ1-4
abundance: NA
d_gene: NA
len: 16

CDR3nt: TGTGCCAGTAGTATGTTAGGGTTGACGATGAACACTGAAGCTTTCTTT
CDR3aa: CASSMLGLTMNTEAFF
v_gene: TRBV19
j_gene: TRBJ1-1
abundance: NA
d_gene: NA
len: 16

CDR3nt: TGTGCCAGCATTCCCACACATACTTTCTACGAGCAGTACTTC
CDR3aa: CASIPTHTFYEQYF
v_gene: TRBV2
j_gene: TRBJ2-7
abundance: NA
d_gene: NA
len: 14

CDR3nt: TGTGCCAGCAGTCTACAGGGTAAATTAAATCAGCCCCAGCATTTT
CDR3aa: CASSLQGKLNQPQHF
v_gene: TRBV28
j_gene: TRBJ1-5
abundance: NA
d_gene: NA
len: 15

CDR3nt: TGTGCCAGCAGTGTTGTGAGATCCTACGAGCAGTACTTC
CDR3aa: CASSVVRSYEQYF
v_gene: TRBV2
j_gene: TRBJ2-7
abundance: NA
d_gene: NA
len: 13

CDR3nt: TGTGCCAGCAGCTTGGACATCGGGGAGACCCAGTACTTC
CDR3aa: CASSLDIGETQYF
v_gene: TRBV5-5
j_gene: TRBJ2-5
abundance: NA
d_gene: NA
len: 13

CDR3nt: TGTGCCAGCTCCGGGACAGGGATTTCACCCCTCCACTTT
CDR3aa: CASSGTGISPLHF
v_gene: TRBV27
j_gene: TRBJ1-6
abundance: NA
d_gene: TRBD1
len: 13

CDR3nt: TGTGCCAGCAGCGGACCCTGGACAGGGCGCGACTATAGCAATCAGCCCCAGCATTTT
CDR3aa: CASSGPWTGRDYSNQPQHF
v_gene: TRBV7-2
j_gene: TRBJ1-5
abundance: NA
d_gene: TRBD1
len: 19

CDR3nt: TGTGCCAGCAGCCGACTAGCGGGAGGGGGGAATGAGCAGTTCTTC
CDR3aa: CASSRLAGGGNEQFF
v_gene: TRBV6-5
j_gene: TRBJ2-1
abundance: NA
d_gene: TRBD2
len: 15

CDR3nt: TGTGCCAGCAGCCAAGAAAGGAAAGGGACAGGGGGCGCCGGAGACACCGGGGAGCTGTTTTTT
CDR3aa: CASSQERKGTGGAGDTGELFF
v_gene: TRBV3-1/TRBV3-2
j_gene: TRBJ2-2
abundance: NA
d_gene: TRBD1
len: 21

CDR3nt: TGTGCCAGCAGCTTAGGGACAGGGGACCACAATGAGCAGTTCTTC
CDR3aa: CASSLGTGDHNEQFF
v_gene: TRBV5-8
j_gene: TRBJ2-1
abundance: NA
d_gene: TRBD1
len: 15

CDR3nt: TGTGCCAGCAGCCTGGACTCCACTTTAGGCCATGAGCAGTTCTTC
CDR3aa: CASSLDSTLGHEQFF
v_gene: TRBV7-3
j_gene: TRBJ2-1
abundance: NA
d_gene: NA
len: 15

CDR3nt: TGTGCCAGCAGCGAAACGGGCGGGAGGGGAACTGAAGCTTTCTTT
CDR3aa: CASSETGGRGTEAFF
v_gene: TRBV5-6
j_gene: TRBJ1-1
abundance: NA
d_gene: NA
len: 15

CDR3nt: TGCGCCAGCAGCCAAGGGGACAGGTTGGGGAACACTGAAGCTTTCTTT
CDR3aa: CASSQGDRLGNTEAFF
v_gene: TRBV4-1
j_gene: TRBJ1-1
abundance: once
d_gene: TRBD1
len: 16

CDR3nt: TGTGCCAGCAGCAGCACAAAAGATACGCAGTATTTT
CDR3aa: CASSSTKDTQYF
v_gene: TRBV7-8
j_gene: TRBJ2-3
abundance: NA
d_gene: NA
len: 12

CDR3nt: TGTGCCAGCAGTTACCGCAGGGTCGCTAACTATGGCTACACCTTC
CDR3aa: CASSYRRVANYGYTF
v_gene: TRBV6-2/TRBV6-3
j_gene: TRBJ1-2
abundance: NA
d_gene: NA
len: 15

CDR3nt: TGTGCCAGCAGTCAACTTGGGCATCGGGGTCTCACAGATACGCAGTATTTT
CDR3aa: CASSQLGHRGLTDTQYF
v_gene: TRBV27
j_gene: TRBJ2-3
abundance: NA
d_gene: NA
len: 17

CDR3nt: TGTGCCAGCAGCTTAGGAGATTTCGGAAACACCATATATTTT
CDR3aa: CASSLGDFGNTIYF
v_gene: TRBV7-2
j_gene: TRBJ1-3
abundance: NA
d_gene: NA
len: 14

CDR3nt: TGTGCCAGCAGTTCTGCTAGCACAGATACGCAGTATTTT
CDR3aa: CASSSASTDTQYF
v_gene: TRBV25-1
j_gene: TRBJ2-3
abundance: NA
d_gene: NA
len: 13

CDR3nt: TGTGCCAGCAGCTCCGGGGCCAACGAGCAGTACTTC
CDR3aa: CASSSGANEQYF
v_gene: TRBV7-6
j_gene: TRBJ2-7
abundance: NA
d_gene: NA
len: 12

CDR3nt: TGTGCCAGCAGCCCAGGGACTAGCGGGATTGAGCAGTTCTTC
CDR3aa: CASSPGTSGIEQFF
v_gene: TRBV5-4
j_gene: TRBJ2-1
abundance: NA
d_gene: TRBD2
len: 14

CDR3nt: TGTGCCAGCAGCGATCCGGTTACCTACAATGAGCAGTTCTTC
CDR3aa: CASSDPVTYNEQFF
v_gene: TRBV9
j_gene: TRBJ2-1
abundance: NA
d_gene: NA
len: 14

CDR3nt: TGCGCCAGCAGCCTATCCTCCTACAATGAGCAGTTCTTC
CDR3aa: CASSLSSYNEQFF
v_gene: TRBV4-3
j_gene: TRBJ2-1
abundance: NA
d_gene: NA
len: 13